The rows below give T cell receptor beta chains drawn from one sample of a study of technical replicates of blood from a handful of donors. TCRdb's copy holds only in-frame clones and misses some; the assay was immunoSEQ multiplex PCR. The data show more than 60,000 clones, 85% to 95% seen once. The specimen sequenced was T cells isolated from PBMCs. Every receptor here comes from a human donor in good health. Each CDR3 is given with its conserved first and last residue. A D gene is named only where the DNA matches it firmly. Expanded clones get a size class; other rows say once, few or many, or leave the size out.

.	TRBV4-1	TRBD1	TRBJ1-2	TGCGCCAGCAGCCAAGAATTGGGACAGGGGTTAGGCTACACCTTC	CASSQELGQGLGYTF
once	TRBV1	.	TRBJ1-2	TGCACCAGCAGCCCACCAAGACAGGGGATACGCGGCTACACCTTC	CTSSPPRQGIRGYTF
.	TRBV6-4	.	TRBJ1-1	TGTGCCAGCAGTGGACAGCCTAACACTGAAGCTTTCTTT	CASSGQPNTEAFF
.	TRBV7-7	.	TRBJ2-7	TGTGCTAGCAGCTTAGCGGAGGGACACGAGCAGTACTTC	CASSLAEGHEQYF
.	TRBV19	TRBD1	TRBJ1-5	TGTGCCAGTAGTGACAGGGGCGGGGGCAGTCAGCCCCAGCATTTT	CASSDRGGGSQPQHF
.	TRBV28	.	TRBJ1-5	TGTGCCAGCAGTTTCGGCGGAAGCAATCAGCCCCAGCATTTT	CASSFGGSNQPQHF
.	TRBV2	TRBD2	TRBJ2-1	TGTGCCAGCAGTCCAATCACTAGCGACAATGAGCAGTTCTTC	CASSPITSDNEQFF
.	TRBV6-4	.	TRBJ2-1	TGTGCCAGCAGTGACTCGAGGGTCAATGAGCAGTTCTTC	CASSDSRVNEQFF
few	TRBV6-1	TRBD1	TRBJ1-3	TGTGCCAGCAGTTGGGACAGGGTAGACACCATATATTTT	CASSWDRVDTIYF
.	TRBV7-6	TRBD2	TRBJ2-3	TGTGCCAGCAGCCGTCCGGGACTAGCGATAGATACGCAGTATTTT	CASSRPGLAIDTQYF
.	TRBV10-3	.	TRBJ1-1	TGTGCCATCAGGGGGACTAGTGAAGCTTTCTTT	CAIRGTSEAFF
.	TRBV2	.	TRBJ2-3	TGTGCCAGCAACACAGGGACAGATACGCAGTATTTT	CASNTGTDTQYF
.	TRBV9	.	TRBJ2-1	TGTGCCAGCAGCGTCGGAGTCTCGGCCAATGAGCAGTTCTTC	CASSVGVSANEQFF
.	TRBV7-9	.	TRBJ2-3	TGTGCCAGCAGCTTAGTGCGGGCCTTCACAGATACGCAGTATTTT	CASSLVRAFTDTQYF
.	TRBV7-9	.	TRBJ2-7	TGTGCCAGCAGCTTAGGCGGACAGCCCAGCGAGCAGTACTTC	CASSLGGQPSEQYF
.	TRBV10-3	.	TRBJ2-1	TGTGCCATCAGTGAGTCGAGGCAGCTATCCTACGATGAGCAGTTCTTC	CAISESRQLSYDEQFF
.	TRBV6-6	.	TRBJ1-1	TGTGCCAGCAGTGCGGGTTTAAGCACTGAAGCTTTCTTT	CASSAGLSTEAFF
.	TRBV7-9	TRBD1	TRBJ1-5	TGTGCCAGCAGCCGAGGGGGGGACAGGGTCCAGCCCCAGCATTTT	CASSRGGDRVQPQHF
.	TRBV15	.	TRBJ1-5	TGTGCCACGCTCTCGGACATCTATCAGCCCCAGCATTTT	CATLSDIYQPQHF
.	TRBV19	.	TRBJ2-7	TGTGCCAGTTGCACCTACGGGGACGAGCAGTACTTC	CASCTYGDEQYF
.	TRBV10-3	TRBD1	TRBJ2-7	TGTGCCATCAGTGCGGGACAGGGGAACGACGAGCAGTACTTC	CAISAGQGNDEQYF
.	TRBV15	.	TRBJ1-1	TGTGCCACCAGCAAACACCCGAACACTGAAGCTTTCTTT	CATSKHPNTEAFF